This TCR beta chain derives from a study of cytomegalovirus exposure and HLA in healthy donors. The PCR ran on 60 Vbeta and 13 Jbeta primers. The protocol was immunoSEQ multiplex PCR, while the TCRdb copy is restricted to in-frame clones and leaves out a portion. This table lists around 210,000 clones. These donors, healthy bone marrow donors, were studied. V lost 0 bases and J 6 bases, leaving 6 bases between the germline ends. This CDR3 is 12 amino acids long. The germline V gene has CDR1 SGHRS and CDR2 YFSETQ. Concerning this clone itself: Other DNA sequences in this specimen translate into the identical CDR3.

The chain employs TRBV5-1 and TRBJ1-2, with a weak D call TRBD1 (5 bases). Sequencing used PBMCs. The TCR sequence derives from a woman under 40 in good health and CMV-seropositive. In DNA form, the CDR3 reads TGCGCCAGCAGCTTGGCGGGGGATGGCTACACCTTC. This sequence encodes CASSLAGDGYTF.